What follows describes a single T cell receptor beta chain. Its antigen is not identified. Each donor gave about 2.7 ml of peripheral blood. The data derive from a study of monozygotic twins with inflammatory bowel disease. General study findings and limits: A single strong IBD-associated signal or clonotype was not supported by the findings. A reduction in TCRbeta diversity (inverse Simpson) was seen in IBD patients relative to healthy co-twins.

TCRdb re-called the 5' RACE reads, yielding one record per CDR3 amino acid sequence without DNA. Its table records some 150,000 distinct CDR3 sequences. Sequenced input: blood. This TCR was sampled from a human donor with ulcerative colitis or Crohn's disease, or a healthy co-twin of an affected twin (not recorded which).

CDR3 protein: CSAKGRSGYTF. The chain combines TRBV20-1 with TRBJ1-2; absent DNA, TCRdb's TRBD1 call cannot be checked. CDR3 length equals 11 residues. Germline CDR1 is DFQATT and CDR2 is SNEGSKA (reference sequence).